These 21 T cell receptor beta chains were sequenced from one sample in a study of T cells in localized non-small cell lung cancer. Clones were sequenced by immunoSEQ multiplex PCR, and TCRdb holds only the in-frame ones, with some missing. The sample yields around 80,000 clones, around 80% seen once. The source was PBMCs, collected before any cancer treatment. All receptors derive from a man aged 40 to 70 with stage II squamous cell lung carcinoma.

The rearrangement uses TRBV30 and TRBJ1-1; D ambiguous. V dropped 2 bases and J dropped 0 bases, with 7 bases sitting between them. There are 13 residues in the CDR3. Per germline, CDR1 GTSNPN and CDR2 SVGIG (reference sequence). CDR3 nucleotides: TGTGCCTGGAGTAAAGGAATGAACACTGAAGCTTTCTTT. Amino acid sequence: CAWSKGMNTEAFF.

V usage is TRBV28 and J usage is TRBJ2-1; the D gene is possibly TRBD1 (5 bases). The V end lost 2 bases, the J end lost 6 bases, and 20 bases lay between the germline ends. The CDR3 is 17 residues long. The germline V gene has CDR1 MDHEN and CDR2 SYDVKM. The CDR3 sequence: CASSLRPLGSRVNEQFF. In DNA form, the CDR3 reads TGTGCCAGCAGTTTAAGGCCCCTTGGGTCCAGGGTCAATGAGCAGTTCTTC.

The chain uses TRBV7-9 and TRBJ1-6; TRBD1 might be the D (6 bases). The germline V and J ends were trimmed by 5 bases and 2 bases, with 13 bases remaining between them. This CDR3 contains 16 residues. CDR1 SEHNR and CDR2 FQNEAQ come from the germline V gene (reference sequence). Here the CDR3 DNA reads TGTGCCAGCAGCCAGACCCGGACAGCCTATAATTCACCCCTCCACTTT. As protein: CASSQTRTAYNSPLHF.

The CDR3 region has the DNA TGTGCCAGCAGTGAAAGGGGGCATGGGGGCACTGAAGCTTTCTTT. Translation: CASSERGHGGTEAFF. V and J are TRBV2 and TRBJ1-1; 7 bases line up with TRBD1. The germline gives CDR1 SNHLY, CDR2 FYNNEI. The CDR3 contains 15 residues. V lost 2 bases and J lost 4; bases outside the gene matches: 7.

The V and J genes are TRBV5-6 and TRBJ2-5; 9 bases align to TRBD2. This CDR3 has 15 residues. V lost 6 bases, J lost 5 bases, and 11 bases stayed unmatched. CDR1 SGHDT and CDR2 YYEEEE come from the germline V gene. The CDR3 DNA follows: TGTGCCAGCACCGGAATGACTAGCGGTGGTGAGACCCAGTACTTC. Amino acid sequence: CASTGMTSGGETQYF.

This chain uses TRBV5-5 with TRBJ2-5; D gene ambiguous. The germline V gene has CDR1 SGHKS and CDR2 YYEKEE (reference sequence). The CDR3 runs 15 residues. V gave up 0 bases and J gave up 2 bases, with 11 bases separating them. In nucleotides, the CDR3 is TGTGCCAGCAGCTTGGGTTTGGCTAGACAAGAGACCCAGTACTTC. Translated, it gives CASSLGLARQETQYF.

The CDR3 region is CASSSGQGHEKLFF. The CDR3 DNA sequence: TGCGCCAGCAGCTCGGGACAGGGGCACGAAAAACTGTTTTTT. The V gene is TRBV5-1, the J gene TRBJ1-4, with 10 nucleotides matching TRBD1. J gave up 8 bases and V 3 bases, and 4 bases lay outside the gene matches. Germline V gives CDR1 SGHRS, CDR2 YFSETQ. This CDR3 comprises 14 residues.

The V and J genes are TRBV28 and TRBJ1-5; 8 bases align to TRBD1. The CDR3 is made up of 16 amino acids. Trimming at V came to 7 bases and at J to 1 base, leaving 9 bases not matched to a gene. Germline CDR1 is MDHEN and CDR2 is SYDVKM. DNA for the CDR3: TGTGCCAGCACCTTCAGTTGGACAGGGAGCAATCAGCCCCAGCATTTT. Its protein is CASTFSWTGSNQPQHF.

The V gene is TRBV7-9, the J gene TRBJ2-1; possible D gene TRBD2, 6 bases. In germline, CDR1 is SEHNR, CDR2 FQNEAQ (reference sequence). The CDR3 extends over 14 amino acids. The germline V and J ends were trimmed by 5 bases and 0 bases, with 8 bases remaining between them. For the CDR3, the DNA is TGTGCCAGCAGCGTGACTAGCTCCTACAATGAGCAGTTCTTC. Protein product: CASSVTSSYNEQFF.

This clone was seen just once. The CDR3 DNA is TGTGCCAGCTATAAGTATGGCTACACCTTC. This sequence encodes CASYKYGYTF. This chain connects TRBV6-6 to TRBJ1-2; D is unclear. This CDR3 spans 10 amino acids. Germline V CDR1 and CDR2: MNHNY, SVGAGI (reference sequence). The ends were cut back, 8 bases at V and 5 bases at J, with 6 bases in the middle.

This clone was picked up a small number of times. The rearrangement joins TRBV7-3 to TRBJ1-6, with D perhaps matching TRBD1 (6 bases). The CDR3 runs 13 residues. V was shortened by 2 bases and J by 8 bases, with 7 bases between the two germline ends. Per the germline V gene, CDR1 is SGHTA and CDR2 is FQGTGA. This CDR3 reads CASSLAGDSPLHF. For the CDR3, the DNA is TGTGCCAGCAGCTTAGCAGGGGATTCACCCCTCCACTTT.

The sample holds a few counts of this clone. This sequence joins TRBV2 and TRBJ1-3; TRBD1 is a possible D gene (5 bases). Germline CDR1 reads SNHLY; CDR2 reads FYNNEI. This CDR3 is 13 amino acids long. Deletions cut 7 bases from V and 4 bases from J, with 11 bases between. The CDR3 DNA is TGTGCCAGCACCGGGGGGAAGGGAAACACCATATATTTT. Encoded protein: CASTGGKGNTIYF.

This clone was counted a few times. The chain employs TRBV7-9 and TRBJ2-7; D unclear. The germline CDR1 and CDR2 sequences are SEHNR and FQNEAQ (reference sequence). V gave up 3 bases and J gave up 7 bases, with 10 bases separating them. This CDR3 spans 12 amino acids. The CDR3 spells CASSLISPEQYF. CDR3 sequence (DNA): TGTGCCAGCAGCTTGATATCACCAGAGCAGTACTTC.

The chain joins TRBV4-1 to TRBJ1-4; tentatively, D is TRBD1 (6 bases). This CDR3 contains 15 residues. Germline CDR1 is MGHRA and CDR2 is YSYEKL. The ends were cut back, 1 base at V and 5 bases at J, with 11 bases in the middle. The CDR3 nucleotides are TGCGCCAGCAGCCAAGGGAGGGGGGGGAATGAAAAACTGTTTTTT. Protein sequence: CASSQGRGGNEKLFF.

The chain carries TRBV19 and TRBJ1-5, with unresolved D. The CDR3 length is 13 residues. Germline CDR1 reads LNHDA; CDR2 reads SQIVND (reference sequence). With 3 bases removed from V and 7 bases from J, the gap between germline ends came to 10 bases. CDR3 nucleotides: TGTGCCAGTAGTATTGGATCCCTCCAGCCCCAGCATTTT. Translated: CASSIGSLQPQHF.

V usage is TRBV5-1 and J usage is TRBJ2-2; no clear D gene. Trimming removed 0 bases at V and 6 bases at J, with 6 bases between. Germline V CDR1 and CDR2: SGHRS, YFSETQ. The CDR3 totals 13 residues. The CDR3 bases are TGCGCCAGCAGCTTGGCCATAGCCGGGGAGCTGTTTTTT. Translated, it gives CASSLAIAGELFF.

The rearrangement joins TRBV10-3 to TRBJ1-4, with D tentatively TRBD1 (6 bases). The CDR3 covers 15 residues. V gave up 6 bases and J gave up 3 bases, with 14 bases separating them. Germline V gives CDR1 ENHRY, CDR2 SYGVKD. The CDR3 coding sequence is TGTGCCATCAGGGGATCAGGGGCAGCTAATGAAAAACTGTTTTTT. Protein: CAIRGSGAANEKLFF.

The V gene is TRBV5-4, the J gene TRBJ2-2; 10 positions agree with TRBD2. The CDR3 spans 15 residues. After removal of 3 bases from V and 5 bases from J, the junction contained 4 bases not matched to a gene. In germline, CDR1 is SGHNT, CDR2 YYREEE (reference sequence). CDR3 sequence: CASSSSGSGTGELFF. The DNA of the CDR3 is TGTGCCAGCAGCTCTAGCGGGAGCGGGACCGGGGAGCTGTTTTTT.

The J gene is TRBJ1-1, the V gene TRBV9, with D perhaps TRBD1 (5 bases). In germline, CDR1 is SGDLS, CDR2 YYNGEE. V was shortened by 0 bases and J by 6 bases, with 9 bases between the two germline ends. This CDR3 comprises 13 residues. The CDR3 sequence is CASSVEPRAEAFF. Here the CDR3 DNA reads TGTGCCAGCAGCGTAGAGCCCAGGGCTGAAGCTTTCTTT.

This clone was seen a few times. This sequence joins TRBV12-5 and TRBJ2-5; 8 bases agree with TRBD2. Per the germline V gene, CDR1 is LGHNT and CDR2 is FRNRAP. J lost 5 bases, V lost 6 bases, and 5 bases had no gene match. The CDR3 covers 13 residues. In DNA form, the CDR3 reads TGTGCTAGTGGCCAAGGACTAGCCGAGACCCAGTACTTC. Translated: CASGQGLAETQYF.

The chain couples TRBV5-1 to TRBJ2-5; no clear D. The CDR3 covers 12 residues. V lost 1 base and J lost 5, with 6 bases in between. Germline V lookup: CDR1 SGHRS, CDR2 YFSETQ. CDR3 sequence reads: CASSLSGETQYF. The CDR3 DNA reads as TGCGCCAGCAGCTTGTCAGGCGAGACCCAGTACTTC.